A few counts support the clone carrying this T cell receptor (beta chain). The protocol was immunoSEQ multiplex PCR, while the TCRdb copy is restricted to in-frame clones and leaves out a portion. Here the sample spans under 850,000 clones, over 60% being singletons. The data derive from a study of shared clonotypes between healthy human individuals. The sample taken for sequencing was memory CD4+ T cells sorted from blood. Documented subset: CD45RA-negative fraction. The clonotype comes from a woman aged 25 to 39 in good health.

CDR3 nucleotides: TGTGCCAGCAGCCGCGGGCGGAGCGATGCCGGGGAGCTGTTTTTT. Its translation: CASSRGRSDAGELFF. The chain recombines TRBV5-5 with TRBJ2-2; perhaps TRBD2 as D (5 bases). This CDR3 comprises 15 residues. The ends were cut back, 4 bases at V and 6 bases at J, with 16 bases in the middle. Germline loops: CDR1 SGHKS, CDR2 YYEKEE (reference sequence).